This T cell receptor beta chain was sequenced in a study of blood T cells in healthy people across ages. As for the study in general: There was about one barcoded beta molecule captured by template switching per two T cells. Findings of the study overall: A greater number of naive CD4+ cells and higher diversity distinguished long-lived donors from aged donors.

The CDR3 runs to 15 residues. V was trimmed by 0 bases and J by 7 bases, leaving 10 bases between them. Per the germline V gene, CDR1 is MNHNY and CDR2 is SVGAGI (reference sequence). Combining a sample-barcoded 5' primer with a J-beta primer mix, a second PCR ran for roughly 6 to 12 cycles. TCRdb independently ran MiXCR on the 5' RACE reads; one entry per CDR3 protein. The sample records fewer than 1,000,000 distinct CDR3 sequences, roughly 46% being singletons. This clonotype was counted between two and nine times. Its antigen is as yet unknown. The origin of this receptor is a man older than 75 in good health. The rearrangement uses TRBV6-6 and TRBJ1-6, with D unresolved. The sequenced sample consisted of blood. As DNA, the CDR3 is TGTGCCAGCAGTTACTCTACCAGAACCAATTCACCCCTCCACTTT. It translates to CASSYSTRTNSPLHF.